The source of this T cell receptor (beta chain) is a study of T cell changes during pregnancy in multiple sclerosis. Produced via immunoSEQ multiplex PCR; TCRdb's table is partial and in-frame only. The top ten clones hold 0.55% to 0.7% of a sample with some 38,000 clones, about 93% of them seen once. CDR3 length: 13 amino acids. The germline V gene has CDR1 SSHAT and CDR2 FNYEAQ (reference sequence). Regarding this clone: At one end, the junction sequence differs from germline, possibly due to a read error.

The chain joins TRBV7-7 to TRBJ2-5; no reliable D call. Sequences were derived from CD4+ T cells from peripheral blood mononuclear cells, sampled in the second trimester of pregnancy. This clonotype originated in a female donor in good health, enrolled as a control in a pregnancy study. CDR3 in amino acids: CASSSTDQETQYF. The CDR3 DNA reads TGTGCTAGCAGCTCCACGGACCAAGAGACCCAGTACTTC. Full variable domain (rest looked up from reference TRBV7-7 and TRBJ2-5): GAGVSQSPRYKVTKRGQDVTLRCDPISSHATLYWYQQALGQGPEFLTYFNYEAQPDKSGLPSDRFSAERPEGSISTLTIQRTEQRDSAMYRCASSSTDQETQYFGPGTRLLVL.